The 21 T cell receptor beta chains given below trace back to one sample, sequenced in a study of cytotoxic CD8 clonotypes in ibrutinib-treated CLL. TCRdb keeps only in-frame clones here, not all; method: immunoSEQ multiplex PCR. The sample lists about 50,000 clones; roughly 57% were seen once. The sequencing used PBMCs, collected after 24 months of ibrutinib treatment. The receptors originated from a human donor with chronic lymphocytic leukemia.

Only a few counts were recorded for this clone. The V and J genes are TRBV15 and TRBJ1-2; D unresolved. CDR3 length: 15 residues. Trimming took 5 bases from V and 7 from J, leaving 20 bases between them. From germline, CDR1 is LNHNV and CDR2 YYDKDF (reference sequence). The CDR3 protein is CATSSRQVPIGGYTF. The CDR3 bases are TGTGCCACCAGCTCACGCCAGGTCCCGATCGGTGGCTACACCTTC.

This chain joins TRBV5-1 and TRBJ1-6; D gene ambiguous. The length of the CDR3 is 12 residues. Per germline, CDR1 SGHRS and CDR2 YFSETQ. V dropped 0 bases and J dropped 7 bases, with 2 bases sitting between them. The CDR3 is CASSLANSPLHF. CDR3 nucleotide sequence: TGCGCCAGCAGCTTGGCGAATTCACCCCTCCACTTT.

This sequence joins TRBV6-5 and TRBJ1-1; weak D call: TRBD1 (5 bases). The CDR3 runs 14 residues. The ends were cut back, 0 bases at V and 5 bases at J, with 10 bases in the middle. Germline V CDR1 and CDR2: MNHEY, SVGAGI. This chain's CDR3 is CASSYSSGRTEAFF. In nucleotides, the CDR3 is TGTGCCAGCAGTTACTCTTCAGGGCGGACTGAAGCTTTCTTT.

This clone has just a few counts. The V and J genes are TRBV6-5 and TRBJ2-7; perhaps TRBD2 as D (6 bases). Germline CDR1 and CDR2: MNHEY and SVGAGI. The CDR3 is 14 amino acids. V was shortened by 7 bases and J by 6 bases, with 19 bases between the two germline ends. CDR3 DNA: TGTGCCAGCACCGCGCCGGGGGTAGTTCGCGAGCAGTACTTC. Protein sequence: CASTAPGVVREQYF.

This chain connects TRBV2 to TRBJ2-7; TRBD1 agrees at 10 bases. The V segment lost 3 bases and the J segment 5 bases; nucleotides outside the gene matches: 4. Germline loops: CDR1 SNHLY, CDR2 FYNNEI. This CDR3 has 14 amino acids. CDR3 nucleotide sequence: TGTGCCAGCAGTGAGCTGGGACAGGGGAACGAGCAGTACTTC. Translated: CASSELGQGNEQYF.

This clone has only one observation. The chain recombines TRBV28 with TRBJ1-2; 7 positions match TRBD1. Germline V gives CDR1 MDHEN, CDR2 SYDVKM. The CDR3 contains 15 residues. The ends lost 5 bases at V and 4 bases at J; junction bases unmatched: 10. CDR3 DNA sequence: TGTGCCAGCAGTCCAAGTGGGGGACAGATCTATGGCTACACCTTC. This encodes CASSPSGGQIYGYTF.

This clone was found once. The chain is built from TRBV14 and TRBJ2-7; the D gene is possibly TRBD1 (5 bases). This CDR3 comprises 13 residues. Germline CDR1 reads SGHDN; CDR2 reads FVKESK. V lost 1 base, J lost 6 bases, and 10 bases lay in between. The CDR3 reads CASSQGYRGEQYF. The CDR3 DNA is TGTGCCAGCAGCCAAGGGTATAGGGGCGAGCAGTACTTC.

This clone has just a few counts. The V call is TRBV4-1, the J call TRBJ1-6; no clear D. The V end was cut by 0 bases, the J end by 10 bases, with 16 bases between. Per the germline V gene, CDR1 is MGHRA and CDR2 is YSYEKL. The CDR3 consists of 16 residues. The CDR3 here is CASSQDRSLFGSPLHF. The CDR3, as DNA: TGCGCCAGCAGCCAAGATAGGTCATTATTCGGATCACCCCTCCACTTT.

This clone appeared a few times. The chain uses TRBV10-3 and TRBJ2-2, with unresolved D. Germline V CDR1 and CDR2: ENHRY, SYGVKD. The CDR3 sequence is 13 residues long. V lost 5 bases to trimming and J lost 1 base, with 5 bases between them. The CDR3 sequence: CAISSENTGELFF. The CDR3 coding sequence is TGTGCCATCAGTTCGGAGAACACCGGGGAGCTGTTTTTT.

This chain connects TRBV10-3 to TRBJ2-7; D not certain. V lost 0 bases and J lost 5, with 8 bases in between. CDR3 size: 13 residues. Germline V CDR1 and CDR2: ENHRY, SYGVKD. The CDR3 spells CAISESPSDEQYF. For the CDR3, the DNA is TGTGCCATCAGTGAGTCCCCCTCGGACGAGCAGTACTTC.

The chain combines TRBV2 with TRBJ1-5; D unresolved. V was clipped by 5 bases and J by 5 bases, with 13 bases between them. This CDR3 has 14 amino acids. Looked up from germline, CDR1 is SNHLY and CDR2 is FYNNEI. The DNA of the CDR3 is TGTGCCAGCAGTAAAACCGGGAGGGATCAGCCCCAGCATTTT. It is translated as CASSKTGRDQPQHF.

This clone turned up a few times. This rearrangement joins TRBV5-4 to TRBJ1-1, with D hard to call. With 4 bases removed from V and 8 bases from J, the gap between germline ends came to 12 bases. The CDR3 totals 12 residues. The germline CDR1 and CDR2 sequences are SGHNT and YYREEE (reference sequence). Written as DNA, the CDR3 is TGTGCCAGCAGCGGTCCGGGAGGCGAAGCTTTCTTT. It translates to CASSGPGGEAFF.

This chain links TRBV9 with TRBJ1-2, with 12 positions matching TRBD1. The CDR3 is made up of 16 amino acids. With V trimmed by 2 bases and J by 6 bases, 8 bases remained unmatched. The germline V gene has CDR1 SGDLS and CDR2 YYNGEE. In nucleotides, the CDR3 is TGTGCCAGCAGCGTTCAATCCGGGACAGGGGGCGATGGCTACACCTTC. Encoded protein: CASSVQSGTGGDGYTF.

This chain joins TRBV14 and TRBJ1-2; D is unresolved. The ends were cut back, 4 bases at V and 7 bases at J, with 10 bases in the middle. The germline gives CDR1 SGHDN, CDR2 FVKESK. This CDR3 has 12 residues. CDR3 coding DNA: TGTGCCAGCAGCCCCAACGGACTTGGCTACACCTTC. Its translation: CASSPNGLGYTF.

The chain recombines TRBV29-1 with TRBJ2-7; no firm D call. The CDR3 is made up of 10 amino acids. The V gene's germline CDR1 is SQVTM and CDR2 ANQGSEA. Trimming pared 6 bases from V and 6 bases from J, leaving 9 bases between. Written as DNA, the CDR3 is TGCAGCGTAGGGTTGGGCGAGCAGTACTTC. This gives the protein CSVGLGEQYF.

The chain uses TRBV5-1 and TRBJ2-6; 10 positions match TRBD1. V shed 0 bases and J 5 bases; nucleotides not matched to a gene: 2. CDR3 length equals 16 residues. Germline-derived CDR1 and CDR2 are SGHRS and YFSETQ. CDR3 DNA: TGCGCCAGCAGCTTGGGACAGGGGGCAAGGGCCAACGTCCTGACTTTC. Translating gives CASSLGQGARANVLTF.

This clone turned up a few times. The V and J genes are TRBV4-1 and TRBJ1-1; the match to TRBD1 covers 7 bases. This CDR3 has 14 amino acids. The germline CDR1 and CDR2 sequences are MGHRA and YSYEKL. Trimming at V came to 0 bases and at J to 7 bases, leaving 5 bases not matched to a gene. The CDR3 reads CASSQDEDRLEAFF. CDR3 bases: TGCGCCAGCAGCCAAGATGAGGACAGGCTTGAAGCTTTCTTT.

The chain carries TRBV7-2 and TRBJ2-3; possible D gene TRBD1, 5 bases. Deletions cut 6 bases from V and 4 bases from J, with 11 bases between. The CDR3 consists of 13 residues. Germline V gene sequence: CDR1 SGHTA, CDR2 FQGNSA. CDR3 nucleotides: TGTGCCAGCAGTATTCAAGGGGCAGATACGCAGTATTTT. Translation: CASSIQGADTQYF.

The V call is TRBV28, the J call TRBJ2-2; no firm D call. From germline, CDR1 is MDHEN and CDR2 SYDVKM. The germline V and J ends were trimmed by 8 bases and 6 bases, with 10 bases remaining between them. This CDR3 region has 12 residues. In nucleotides, the CDR3 is TGTGCCAGCGGCAGCCGGGCCGGGGAGCTGTTTTTT. Its protein is CASGSRAGELFF.

This chain links TRBV15 with TRBJ2-1; TRBD2 agrees at 10 bases. The germline CDR1 and CDR2 sequences are LNHNV and YYDKDF (reference sequence). J lost 1 base, V lost 8 bases, and 2 bases had no gene match. The CDR3 sequence is 14 residues long. For the CDR3, the DNA is TGTGCCACCGAGACTAGCGGGTCCTACAATGAGCAGTTCTTC. This codes for CATETSGSYNEQFF. The full variable domain, its missing parts supplied by reference TRBV15 and TRBJ2-1, is DAMVIQNPRYQVTQFGKPVTLSCSQTLNHNVMYWYQQKSSQAPKLLFHYYDKDFNNEADTPDNFQSRRPNTSFCFLDIRSPGLGDTAMYLCATETSGSYNEQFFGPGTRLTVL.

This sequence joins TRBV5-1 and TRBJ2-7, with 9 nucleotides matching TRBD1. The CDR3 totals 15 residues. Trimming took 3 bases from V and 7 from J; bases not matched to a gene: 11. Germline-derived CDR1 and CDR2 are SGHRS and YFSETQ. The CDR3 here is CASSSAGTGLGEQYF. For the CDR3, the DNA is TGCGCCAGCAGCTCCGCCGGGACAGGGCTGGGAGAGCAGTACTTC.